This TCR beta chain comes out of a study of beta chain features in type 1 diabetes. Notes on the study in general: Compared to healthy donors, patients appeared to have naive, central memory and Treg TCRB repertoires that were more alike. When cDNA is sequenced, cells with high TCR expression could be over-represented.

This clone was recorded a few times. What it binds is unknown. V lost 4 bases and J lost 6, with 12 bases in between. The CDR3 sequence is 13 residues long. The germline V gene has CDR1 SGHAT and CDR2 FQDESV (reference sequence). Investigators reverse transcribed all isolated RNA, so they sequenced expressed TCRB transcripts. Libraries were prepared by immunoSEQ multiplex PCR; TCRdb keeps only in-frame clonotypes and omits some of them. The table lists around 300,000 clones, 12% to 15% of them singletons, with 6.7% in the top ten. What was sequenced was central memory CD4+ T cells from blood. The rearrangement links TRBV11-1 to TRBJ2-5, with unresolved D. The receptor was derived from a man aged 25-45 years in good health. The CDR3 DNA follows: TGTGCCAGCAGCTCCCCGAGTAAGAAGACCCAGTACTTC. It yields the protein CASSSPSKKTQYF.